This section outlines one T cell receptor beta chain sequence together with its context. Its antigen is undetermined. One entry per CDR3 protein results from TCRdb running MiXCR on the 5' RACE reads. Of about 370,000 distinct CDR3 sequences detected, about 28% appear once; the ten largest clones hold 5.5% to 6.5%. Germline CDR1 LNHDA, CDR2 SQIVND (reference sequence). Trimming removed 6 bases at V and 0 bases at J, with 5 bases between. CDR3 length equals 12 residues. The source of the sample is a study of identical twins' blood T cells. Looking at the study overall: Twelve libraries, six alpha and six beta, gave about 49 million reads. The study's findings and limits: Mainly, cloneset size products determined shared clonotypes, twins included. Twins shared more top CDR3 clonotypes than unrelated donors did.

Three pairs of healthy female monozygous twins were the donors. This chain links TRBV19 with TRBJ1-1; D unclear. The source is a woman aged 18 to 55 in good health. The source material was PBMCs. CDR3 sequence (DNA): TGTGCCAGTAGGACGGTGAACACTGAAGCTTTCTTT. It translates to CASRTVNTEAFF.